This TCR beta chain was captured in a study of blood T cell repertoires in COVID-19 (dated by TCRdb to about 2020). Some background on the complete study: Samples covering the acute and convalescent phases of COVID-19 were provided by collaborators in the United States, Italy and Spain. The prospective study material was composed of cDNA or gDNA derived from T cells, B-cell-depleted T cells, or PBMCs. Nearly every sample came with metadata listing a de-identified subject ID, COVID-19 status, age in years and sex. The dataset comprised deeply sampled blood TCRbeta repertoires from subjects exposed to, actively infected with, or recovered from COVID-19. Samples came from the ongoing ImmuneRACE study (first 160 participants) plus 1,254 subjects from 6 global collaborators. Where available, HLA class I and class II types were obtained from metadata supplied by the sample provider rather than from assay-based typing. The repertoires were released in a freely available public database intended as a resource for research on the immune response to SARS-CoV-2.

Concerning this clone itself: This receptor's antigen is unknown. No quality values exist for individual bases; no much larger clone is one base distant.

Broad study findings and their caveats: The quantity of clinical and demographic metadata differed by source and by participant and was supplied without curation.

One collaborating source in Seattle enrolled patients while the patients were actively infected and followed the patients over time throughout the course of disease. The collaborating institutions used their own protocols to collect whole blood in K2EDTA tubes. For TCRbeta analysis, collaborators shipped samples in one of three forms: frozen whole blood, isolated PBMCs, or DNA extracted from either of those sample types. TCRbeta CDR3 regions were amplified from genomic DNA using the immunoSEQ Assay, a bias-controlled multiplex PCR. As for how the authors treated the data: Nucleated cell counts per sample were estimated from amplification of reference gene primers within the assay. To quantify the absolute abundance of each unique TCRbeta CDR3 rearrangement, sequence reads were collapsed and filtered. For each sample, productive Simpson clonality was calculated as the square root of Simpson's diversity index over productive rearrangements. TCRdb obtained this table from immuneACCESS and retained in-frame rearrangements with V and J assigned. These tables miss some clones; where compared with another copy, unresolved V genes account for less than half of the shortfall, and the remainder is unexplained. That table furnishes V, J and clone size, whereas the DNA furnished D and trimming. This sample holds about 99,000 clones; about four fifths were observed only once. The ten largest clones capture around 5% of the sample.

Including the terminal cysteine and phenylalanine, the CDR3 comprises 17 residues. Only CDR3 DNA remains: 51 bases, in frame from the first base. CDR1 and CDR2 were assigned from the germline V gene as SNHLY and FYNNEI. V was cut back by 4 bases and J by 4 bases, leaving a gap of 20 bases between them. The clonotype originates from an elderly man with COVID-19, enrolled during active disease. The chain is made from TRBV2 and TRBJ2-1, with a tentative D gene TRBD1 over 6 matching bases. Input material: peripheral blood. The DNA sequence is given as TGTGCCAGCAGTGCGTCCTTAGGGGGAACCCAATACAATGAGCAGTTCTTC. Its translation is CASSASLGGTQYNEQFF.